Listed below are T cell receptor beta chains from one sample, sequenced in a study of Tregs in tolerant kidney transplant recipients. Profiled with immunoSEQ multiplex PCR; TCRdb holds only in-frame clones, not every one. Of 200,000 to 300,000 clones listed, 80% to 85% were seen once; the top ten hold roughly 0.67%. The sample comprised CD4+ T cells from blood. The receptors shown here come from a human donor in good health. The CDR3 runs from the conserved cysteine through the conserved F or W. The order of the fields is clone size, J gene, D gene, V gene, CDR3 protein, CDR3 DNA. The D gene is left open where the match is weak. Size tells how often a clone was seen (once, few, many) or the class of an expanded clone, and some rows leave it out.

clone_size: few
j_call: TRBJ2-5
d_call: TRBD2
v_call: TRBV5-1
cdr3_aa: CASSLSGAAQETQYF
cdr3_nt: TGCGCCAGCAGCTTGAGCGGGGCCGCCCAAGAGACCCAGTACTTC

clone_size: NA
j_call: TRBJ1-5
d_call: NA
v_call: TRBV5-1
cdr3_aa: CASSLVGLDQPQHF
cdr3_nt: TGCGCCAGCAGCTTGGTGGGGTTGGATCAGCCCCAGCATTTT

clone_size: NA
j_call: TRBJ1-5
d_call: NA
v_call: TRBV25-1
cdr3_aa: CASSAQGGRQPQHF
cdr3_nt: TGTGCCAGCAGCGCACAGGGAGGTAGACAGCCCCAGCATTTT

clone_size: NA
j_call: TRBJ1-5
d_call: NA
v_call: TRBV7-2
cdr3_aa: CASSLSAVLSNQPQHF
cdr3_nt: TGTGCCAGCAGCTTATCGGCAGTACTTAGCAATCAGCCCCAGCATTTT

clone_size: NA
j_call: TRBJ2-2
d_call: NA
v_call: TRBV19
cdr3_aa: CASSPEGGTGELFF
cdr3_nt: TGTGCCAGTAGTCCCGAGGGGGGCACCGGGGAGCTGTTTTTT

clone_size: NA
j_call: TRBJ1-5
d_call: NA
v_call: TRBV6-7
cdr3_aa: CASSSRNSNQPQHF
cdr3_nt: TGTGCCAGCAGTAGTCGGAATAGCAATCAGCCCCAGCATTTT

clone_size: few
j_call: TRBJ2-1
d_call: TRBD1
v_call: TRBV27
cdr3_aa: CASGRTGSYNEQFF
cdr3_nt: TGTGCCAGCGGAAGGACAGGGTCCTACAATGAGCAGTTCTTC

clone_size: NA
j_call: TRBJ2-1
d_call: TRBD2
v_call: TRBV12-5
cdr3_aa: CASASRTSGYNEQFF
cdr3_nt: TGTGCTAGTGCATCGAGGACTAGCGGATACAATGAGCAGTTCTTC

clone_size: NA
j_call: TRBJ2-5
d_call: NA
v_call: TRBV29-1
cdr3_aa: CSVVWAGSQETQYF
cdr3_nt: TGCAGCGTTGTATGGGCAGGCTCGCAAGAGACCCAGTACTTC

clone_size: few
j_call: TRBJ1-4
d_call: NA
v_call: TRBV16
cdr3_aa: CASSQQWNEKLFF
cdr3_nt: TGTGCCAGCAGCCAACAGTGGAATGAAAAACTGTTTTTT

clone_size: NA
j_call: TRBJ2-2
d_call: NA
v_call: TRBV5-1
cdr3_aa: CASSLNNPNTGELFF
cdr3_nt: TGCGCCAGCAGCTTAAATAACCCGAACACCGGGGAGCTGTTTTTT

clone_size: NA
j_call: TRBJ1-5
d_call: NA
v_call: TRBV5-4
cdr3_aa: CASSPGGGDQPQHF
cdr3_nt: TGTGCCAGCAGCCCTGGCGGGGGGGATCAGCCCCAGCATTTT

clone_size: NA
j_call: TRBJ2-1
d_call: NA
v_call: TRBV9
cdr3_aa: CASTLGVVYNEQFF
cdr3_nt: TGTGCCAGCACCTTAGGGGTGGTCTACAATGAGCAGTTCTTC

clone_size: NA
j_call: TRBJ2-5
d_call: NA
v_call: TRBV7-9
cdr3_aa: CASSSPGSDRWGETQYF
cdr3_nt: TGTGCCAGCAGCTCCCCCGGGTCCGACCGGTGGGGAGAGACCCAGTACTTC

clone_size: NA
j_call: TRBJ2-3
d_call: NA
v_call: TRBV2
cdr3_aa: CATTGNLGADTQYF
cdr3_nt: TGTGCCACCACAGGGAACCTTGGGGCAGATACGCAGTATTTT

clone_size: NA
j_call: TRBJ2-7
d_call: NA
v_call: TRBV5-1
cdr3_aa: CASSLVSSDSGPRYEQYF
cdr3_nt: TGCGCCAGCAGCTTGGTTTCGAGTGATTCAGGTCCGCGCTACGAGCAGTACTTC

clone_size: NA
j_call: TRBJ1-4
d_call: NA
v_call: TRBV2
cdr3_aa: CASSLHSATNEKLFF
cdr3_nt: TGTGCCAGCTCTTTGCACAGCGCGACTAATGAAAAACTGTTTTTT

clone_size: NA
j_call: TRBJ2-6
d_call: NA
v_call: TRBV9
cdr3_aa: CASSVGLGGGGSGANVLTF
cdr3_nt: TGTGCCAGCAGCGTGGGCCTAGGAGGAGGGGGCTCTGGGGCCAACGTCCTGACTTTC

clone_size: NA
j_call: TRBJ1-2
d_call: TRBD1
v_call: TRBV6-6
cdr3_aa: CASRSRQGAMNYGYTF
cdr3_nt: TGTGCCAGCAGATCGAGGCAGGGGGCAATGAACTATGGCTACACCTTC

clone_size: NA
j_call: TRBJ1-3
d_call: NA
v_call: TRBV7-8
cdr3_aa: CASSLEEGTIYF
cdr3_nt: TGTGCCAGCAGCTTAGAAGAAGGCACCATATATTTT

clone_size: NA
j_call: TRBJ2-5
d_call: TRBD2
v_call: TRBV4-2
cdr3_aa: CASSQDSGGGSETQYF
cdr3_nt: TGTGCCAGCAGCCAAGATAGCGGGGGGGGCTCCGAGACCCAGTACTTC

clone_size: once
j_call: TRBJ2-7
d_call: TRBD1
v_call: TRBV6-1
cdr3_aa: CASTRTGPSEQYF
cdr3_nt: TGTGCCAGCACAAGGACAGGCCCGTCTGAGCAGTACTTC

clone_size: NA
j_call: TRBJ2-1
d_call: TRBD1
v_call: TRBV5-4
cdr3_aa: CASTYRGAYNEQFF
cdr3_nt: TGTGCCAGCACTTACAGGGGGGCTTACAATGAGCAGTTCTTC

clone_size: NA
j_call: TRBJ2-7
d_call: NA
v_call: TRBV6-5
cdr3_aa: CASSYSLVRSYEQYF
cdr3_nt: TGTGCCAGCAGTTACTCCCTGGTACGGTCCTACGAGCAGTACTTC

clone_size: NA
j_call: TRBJ2-2
d_call: TRBD1
v_call: TRBV7-6
cdr3_aa: CASSPLDRAFPGELFF
cdr3_nt: TGTGCCAGCAGCCCCTTGGACAGGGCCTTTCCCGGGGAGCTGTTTTTT

clone_size: NA
j_call: TRBJ1-4
d_call: NA
v_call: TRBV9
cdr3_aa: CASSLRMDEKLFF
cdr3_nt: TGTGCCAGCAGCCTACGTATGGATGAAAAACTGTTTTTT

clone_size: NA
j_call: TRBJ1-2
d_call: NA
v_call: TRBV11-3
cdr3_aa: CASSSGAYGYTF
cdr3_nt: TGTGCCAGCAGCTCCGGTGCCTATGGCTACACCTTC

clone_size: NA
j_call: TRBJ2-1
d_call: TRBD2
v_call: TRBV4-1
cdr3_aa: CASSQDAGGEQFF
cdr3_nt: TGCGCCAGCAGCCAAGACGCGGGGGGGGAGCAGTTCTTC

clone_size: NA
j_call: TRBJ2-3
d_call: NA
v_call: TRBV25-1
cdr3_aa: CASSEFTDTQYF
cdr3_nt: TGTGCCAGCAGTGAATTTACAGATACGCAGTATTTT

clone_size: NA
j_call: TRBJ1-4
d_call: NA
v_call: TRBV19
cdr3_aa: CASSIGVATNEKLFF
cdr3_nt: TGTGCCAGTAGTATTGGGGTGGCAACTAATGAAAAACTGTTTTTT

clone_size: NA
j_call: TRBJ1-5
d_call: NA
v_call: TRBV4-1
cdr3_aa: CASSQELTVQPQHF
cdr3_nt: TGCGCCAGCAGCCAAGAATTGACAGTTCAGCCCCAGCATTTT

clone_size: NA
j_call: TRBJ2-2
d_call: NA
v_call: TRBV7-9
cdr3_aa: CASTVRAVFTGELFF
cdr3_nt: TGTGCCAGCACGGTCAGGGCCGTCTTCACCGGGGAGCTGTTTTTT

clone_size: NA
j_call: TRBJ2-7
d_call: NA
v_call: TRBV4-1
cdr3_aa: CASSQAPGSYEQYF
cdr3_nt: TGCGCCAGCAGCCAAGCACCCGGCTCCTACGAGCAGTACTTC

clone_size: few
j_call: TRBJ2-7
d_call: NA
v_call: TRBV27
cdr3_aa: CASSFLGTFEQYF
cdr3_nt: TGTGCCAGCAGTTTCCTCGGGACTTTCGAGCAGTACTTC

clone_size: NA
j_call: TRBJ1-1
d_call: NA
v_call: TRBV5-1
cdr3_aa: CASSTRGGYTEAFF
cdr3_nt: TGCGCCAGCAGCACGAGAGGAGGGTACACTGAAGCTTTCTTT

clone_size: few
j_call: TRBJ1-4
d_call: NA
v_call: TRBV15
cdr3_aa: CATSRTAATNEKLFF
cdr3_nt: TGTGCCACCAGTAGGACCGCCGCAACTAATGAAAAACTGTTTTTT

clone_size: NA
j_call: TRBJ2-7
d_call: NA
v_call: TRBV11-3
cdr3_aa: CASSLGTGREQYF
cdr3_nt: TGTGCCAGCAGCTTAGGCACAGGGCGTGAGCAGTACTTC

clone_size: NA
j_call: TRBJ1-2
d_call: NA
v_call: TRBV9
cdr3_aa: CASSVGSANYGYTF
cdr3_nt: TGTGCCAGCAGCGTAGGGTCAGCAAACTATGGCTACACCTTC

clone_size: NA
j_call: TRBJ2-2
d_call: NA
v_call: TRBV9
cdr3_aa: CTSSVQGDTGELFF
cdr3_nt: TGTACCAGCAGCGTACAGGGTGACACCGGGGAGCTGTTTTTT

clone_size: few
j_call: TRBJ1-3
d_call: TRBD1
v_call: TRBV30
cdr3_aa: CAWSAGGTGEGYTIYF
cdr3_nt: TGTGCCTGGAGTGCAGGCGGGACAGGGGAAGGGTACACCATATATTTT

clone_size: NA
j_call: TRBJ1-1
d_call: NA
v_call: TRBV7-2
cdr3_aa: CASSLVGLNTEAFF
cdr3_nt: TGTGCCAGCAGCTTAGTAGGACTGAACACTGAAGCTTTCTTT

clone_size: NA
j_call: TRBJ1-1
d_call: TRBD1
v_call: TRBV6-1
cdr3_aa: CASSVPGTGRTEAFF
cdr3_nt: TGTGCCAGCAGTGTCCCGGGGACAGGGCGCACTGAAGCTTTCTTT

clone_size: NA
j_call: TRBJ1-2
d_call: NA
v_call: TRBV29-1
cdr3_aa: CSGGQTNYGYTF
cdr3_nt: TGCAGCGGGGGACAAACTAACTATGGCTACACCTTC

clone_size: NA
j_call: TRBJ2-3
d_call: NA
v_call: TRBV10-1
cdr3_aa: CASSENGLTDTQYF
cdr3_nt: TGCGCCAGCAGTGAGAACGGACTCACAGATACGCAGTATTTT

clone_size: few
j_call: TRBJ1-3
d_call: NA
v_call: TRBV18
cdr3_aa: CASSPPGVGSGNTIYF
cdr3_nt: TGTGCCAGCTCACCACCGGGTGTGGGCTCGGGAAACACCATATATTTT

clone_size: NA
j_call: TRBJ1-1
d_call: NA
v_call: TRBV6-1
cdr3_aa: CASSSRTAMNTEAFF
cdr3_nt: TGTGCCAGCAGTTCCCGGACAGCCATGAACACTGAAGCTTTCTTT

clone_size: NA
j_call: TRBJ1-4
d_call: NA
v_call: TRBV27
cdr3_aa: CASSFSLGQSNEKLFF
cdr3_nt: TGTGCCAGCAGTTTTAGCTTGGGGCAGTCTAATGAAAAACTGTTTTTT

clone_size: NA
j_call: TRBJ1-4
d_call: TRBD1
v_call: TRBV27
cdr3_aa: CASSSGTGGNEKLFF
cdr3_nt: TGTGCCAGCAGTTCCGGGACAGGCGGGAATGAAAAACTGTTTTTT

clone_size: NA
j_call: TRBJ2-3
d_call: NA
v_call: TRBV5-1
cdr3_aa: CASSSGSITSTDTQYF
cdr3_nt: TGCGCCAGCAGCTCCGGGTCTATAACGAGCACAGATACGCAGTATTTT

clone_size: NA
j_call: TRBJ2-3
d_call: TRBD1
v_call: TRBV19
cdr3_aa: CASGQGGTDTQYF
cdr3_nt: TGTGCCAGCGGACAGGGAGGCACAGATACGCAGTATTTT

clone_size: once
j_call: TRBJ2-1
d_call: NA
v_call: TRBV6-6
cdr3_aa: CASSYMSKRTYNEQFF
cdr3_nt: TGTGCCAGCAGTTACATGAGTAAACGTACGTACAATGAGCAGTTCTTC

clone_size: once
j_call: TRBJ2-5
d_call: NA
v_call: TRBV4-2
cdr3_aa: CASSQVGAGQETQYF
cdr3_nt: TGTGCCAGCAGCCAAGTGGGGGCGGGACAAGAGACCCAGTACTTC

clone_size: NA
j_call: TRBJ1-2
d_call: NA
v_call: TRBV29-1
cdr3_aa: CSVSGRNYGYTF
cdr3_nt: TGCAGCGTTAGCGGAAGAAACTATGGCTACACCTTC

clone_size: NA
j_call: TRBJ2-7
d_call: NA
v_call: TRBV2
cdr3_aa: CASSSTGMGFSSYEQYF
cdr3_nt: TGTGCCAGCAGTTCCACAGGGATGGGATTTAGCTCCTACGAGCAGTACTTC

clone_size: NA
j_call: TRBJ2-3
d_call: NA
v_call: TRBV14
cdr3_aa: CASSQDWSPTGDTQYF
cdr3_nt: TGTGCCAGCAGCCAAGACTGGTCCCCAACCGGAGATACGCAGTATTTT